This T cell receptor beta chain stems from a study of CD8 T cells in ankylosing spondylitis. Study-level findings and limits: A motif in TCR beta, a set of eight highly homologous variants, appeared characteristic of ankylosing spondylitis blood.

TCRdb used MiXCR to reprocess the 5' RACE reads, holding one entry per CDR3 protein. The sample includes over 700,000 distinct CDR3 sequences, 15% to 20% of them seen just once. Trimming at V came to 3 bases and at J to 0 bases, leaving 5 bases not matched to a gene. There are 15 residues in the CDR3. Per germline, CDR1 MNHEY and CDR2 SMNVEV (reference sequence). Regarding this clonotype: Its antigen remains unidentified.

This TCR was sampled from a male donor with ankylosing spondylitis. The source material was blood, either unsorted or a sorted T cell fraction (not recorded which). The V and J genes are TRBV27 and TRBJ2-7; 7 bases line up with TRBD1. The CDR3: CASSFETGTSYEQYF. In nucleotides, the CDR3 is TGTGCCAGCAGTTTCGAGACAGGGACCTCCTACGAGCAGTACTTC.